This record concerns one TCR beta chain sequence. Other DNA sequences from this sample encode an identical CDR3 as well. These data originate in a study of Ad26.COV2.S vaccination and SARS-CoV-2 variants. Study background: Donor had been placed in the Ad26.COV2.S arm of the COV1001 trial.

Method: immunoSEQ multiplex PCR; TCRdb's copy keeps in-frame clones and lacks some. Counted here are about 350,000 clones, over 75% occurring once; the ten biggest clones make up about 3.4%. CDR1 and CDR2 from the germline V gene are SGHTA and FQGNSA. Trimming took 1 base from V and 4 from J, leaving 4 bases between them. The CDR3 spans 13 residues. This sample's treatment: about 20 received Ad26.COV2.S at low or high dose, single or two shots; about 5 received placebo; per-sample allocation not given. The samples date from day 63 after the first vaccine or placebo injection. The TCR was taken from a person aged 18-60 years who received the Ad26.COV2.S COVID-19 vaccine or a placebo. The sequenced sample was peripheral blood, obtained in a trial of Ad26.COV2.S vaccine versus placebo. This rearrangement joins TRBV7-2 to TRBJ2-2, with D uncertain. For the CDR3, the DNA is TGTGCCAGCAGCTTAGGGGGCACCGGGGAGCTGTTTTTT. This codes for CASSLGGTGELFF.